This TCR beta chain stems from a study of graft-versus-host responses after intestinal transplantation (dated by TCRdb to the early 2020s). About the investigation overall: The transplants that recipients received were multivisceral, liver-intestinal, or isolated intestinal. Donor T cell macrochimerism was defined as a peak of at least 4% donor T cells among recipient peripheral blood mononuclear cells. Every recipient was given anti-thymocyte globulin induction, then maintenance tacrolimus and steroids for 2 to 4 years. A cohort of approximately 24 intestinal transplant recipients, including one retransplant, was enrolled, and 3 patients lacking pretransplant specimens were excluded. Bulk TCR-beta CDR3 sequencing was used to track graft-versus-host and host-versus-graft alloreactive T cell clones in the graft, circulation and bone marrow after intestinal transplantation. Samples from a few later patients were sequenced in-house on an Illumina MiSeq with MiXCR processing rather than by the commercial service. To identify alloreactive clones, pre-transplant mixed lymphocyte reaction products were sequenced and then compared with unstimulated pre-transplant donor and recipient T cells.

Receptor amplification or capture employed the immunoSEQ multiplex PCR assay. Adaptive Biotechnologies carried out high-throughput TCR-beta CDR3 sequencing of genomic DNA for most patients. Concerning the study's data processing: TCR sequencing data were retrieved from Adaptive's ImmunoSEQ software for around 20 patients, whereas a few other patients were processed with MiXCR and VDJtools. CDR3 nucleotide sequences shared by donor and recipient were removed because the origin of these sequences could not be assigned. Alloreactive clones required at least 2-fold expansion over unstimulated cells and minimum CFSE-low frequency of 0.002% (template counts) or 0.001% (read counts). Clones detected in sequenced pre-transplant spleen, lymph node, or MLR CFSE-low populations of the donor or recipient were defined as mappable. Cumulative frequency of alloreactive clones was calculated as a percentage of all sequences weighted by copy number. Entries here come from immuneACCESS through TCRdb and include only in-frame sequences with V and J called. Some clones fail to appear in such tables; in the studies checked, an unresolved V gene covers under half of the shortfall, and the cause of the remainder is unknown. V, J and clone size derive from that table, while D and trimming were established from the DNA sequence. For this sample there are some 14,000 clones; roughly two thirds appear just once. The biggest ten clones account for around 9% of the sample.

Looking up the germline V gene yields CDR1 LGHNA and CDR2 YSLEER. Ends trimmed: V by 1 base, J by 4 bases; bases unmatched to a gene: 14. Inclusive of the bounding cysteine and phenylalanine, the CDR3 is 18 residues long. The kept DNA is CDR3 alone, 54 bases in frame from the first base. To isolate intraepithelial and lamina propria lymphocytes from graft specimens, dithiothreitol, EDTA incubations and collagenase D digestion were used. Bulk TCR-beta sequencing was performed on serial intestinal graft biopsy specimens collected as late as 600 days after transplant. Paper-wide results and their limitations: GvH clones were detected in recipient bone marrow, and some appeared earlier in ileal mucosa or blood, consistent with an intestinal mucosal origin. Conclusions were limited by the relatively low number and heterogeneity of intestinal transplant patients. High GvH to HvG T cell clonal ratios were observed in the allografts of patients with donor T cell macrochimerism. Early after transplant, peak levels of circulating GvH clones were found to be associated with declines in HvG clones.

Remarks on this clone: Its antigen is not yet known. The sample holds no much larger clone one base away, and base qualities are not on file.

This clonotype was sampled from a human patient who received an intestinal transplant, so some T cells may come from the graft donor. The specimen comprised ileum tissue, sampled 650 to 700 days after intestinal transplantation. The V and J genes are TRBV4-3 and TRBJ2-5, with TRBD1 matching 8 junction bases. The CDR3 in this case is CASSQVYHLDRESETQYF. The DNA sequence is given as TGCGCCAGCAGCCAAGTGTATCACCTGGACAGGGAGTCAGAGACCCAGTACTTC.